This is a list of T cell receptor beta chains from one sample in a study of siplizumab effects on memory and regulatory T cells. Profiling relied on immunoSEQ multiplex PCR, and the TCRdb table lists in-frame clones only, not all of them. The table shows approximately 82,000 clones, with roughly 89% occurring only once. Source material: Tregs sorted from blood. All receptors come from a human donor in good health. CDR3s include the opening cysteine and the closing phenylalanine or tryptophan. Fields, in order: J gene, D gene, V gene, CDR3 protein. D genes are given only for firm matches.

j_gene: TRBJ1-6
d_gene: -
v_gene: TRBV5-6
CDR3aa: CASSSLQGGSPLHF

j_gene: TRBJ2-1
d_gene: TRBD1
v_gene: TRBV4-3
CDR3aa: CASSQEFQGVGKNEQFF

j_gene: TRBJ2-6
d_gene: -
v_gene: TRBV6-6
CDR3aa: CASSYGVGTGANVLTF

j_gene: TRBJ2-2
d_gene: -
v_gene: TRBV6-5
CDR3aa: CASRGGLTNTGELFF

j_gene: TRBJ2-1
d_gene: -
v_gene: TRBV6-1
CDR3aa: CASKSMQSYNEQFF

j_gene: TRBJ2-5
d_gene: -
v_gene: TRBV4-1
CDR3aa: CASSQGPDRYQETQYF

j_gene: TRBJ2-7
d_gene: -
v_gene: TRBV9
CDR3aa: CASSSPRGRLSYEQYF

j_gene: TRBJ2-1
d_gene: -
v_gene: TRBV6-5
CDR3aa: CASSYSPARNEQFF

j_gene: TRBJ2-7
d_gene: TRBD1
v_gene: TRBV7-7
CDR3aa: CAGRDRVYEQYF

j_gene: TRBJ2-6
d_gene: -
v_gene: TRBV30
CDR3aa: CAWSLRQGSGANVLTF

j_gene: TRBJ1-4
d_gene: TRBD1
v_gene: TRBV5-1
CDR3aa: CASSSEGAYEKLFF

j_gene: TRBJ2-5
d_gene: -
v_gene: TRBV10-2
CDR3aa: CASVRTAWETQYF

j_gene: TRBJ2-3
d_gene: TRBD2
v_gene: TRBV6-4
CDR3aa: CASRTSGSTDTQYF

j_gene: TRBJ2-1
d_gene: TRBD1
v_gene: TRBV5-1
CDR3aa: CASSPLTGNNEQFF

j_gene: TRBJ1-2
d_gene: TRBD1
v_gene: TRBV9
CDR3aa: CASSVGRGQTYYGYTF

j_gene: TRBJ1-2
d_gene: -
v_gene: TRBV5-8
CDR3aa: CASSLSQTYGYTF